These 22 T cell receptor beta chains were all obtained from the same sample, sequenced in a study of T cells after yellow fever vaccination. From the 5' RACE reads, TCRdb called clonotypes with MiXCR, one entry per CDR3 protein. The table has 300,000 to 350,000 distinct CDR3 sequences, approximately 4.3% seen once. The sequencing used PBMCs, collected 15 days after the yellow fever booster vaccination. Receptors originate from a man aged 18 to 29 who received the YFV17D yellow fever vaccine.

This clonotype was recorded a few times. V and J are TRBV25-1 and TRBJ1-2; possible D gene TRBD1, 5 bases. V was pared by 2 bases and J by 5 bases, with 9 bases between. The germline V gene encodes CDR1 MGHDK and CDR2 SYGVNS. This CDR3 is 13 amino acids long. CDR3 bases: TGTGCCAGCAGTGAAGGGGGGGAGTATGGCTACACCTTC. This encodes CASSEGGEYGYTF.

At least ten counts were recorded for this clonotype. This chain connects TRBV4-3 to TRBJ2-3; either TRBD1 or TRBD2 may fit D (5 bases each). V lost 3 bases, J lost 3 bases, and 10 bases lay in between. This CDR3 region has 14 residues. From germline, CDR1 is LGHNA and CDR2 YSLEER. CDR3 sequence: CASSHGTYTDTQYF. In DNA form, the CDR3 reads TGCGCCAGCAGCCACGGGACGTATACAGATACGCAGTATTTT.

This chain connects TRBV18 to TRBJ2-7; either TRBD1 or TRBD2 may fit D (5 bases each). Trimming took 4 bases from V and 4 from J, leaving 14 bases between them. Germline CDR1 and CDR2: KGHSH and LQKENI. The CDR3 runs 14 residues. CDR3: CASSRGIAAYEQYV. For the CDR3, the DNA is TGTGCCAGCTCACGGGGGATTGCAGCGTACGAGCAGTACGTC.

This clonotype was picked up many times. The chain has TRBV29-1 and TRBJ1-1; D call uncertain. The CDR3 runs 12 residues. Per the germline V gene, CDR1 is SQVTM and CDR2 is ANQGSEA. V lost 4 bases and J lost 5, with 11 bases in between. The CDR3 DNA follows: TGCAGCGTTGTTTGGGTTCGAACTGAAGCTTTCTTT. As protein: CSVVWVRTEAFF.

The sample holds a few counts of this clonotype. The chain recombines TRBV21-1 with TRBJ2-5. TRBV21-1 is a listed pseudogene. The CDR3 spans 13 residues. Here the CDR3 DNA reads TGTGCCAGCAGAGAACAGATCCAAGAGACCCAGTACTTC. Translated: CASREQIQETQYF.

This clonotype was counted between two and nine times. This sequence joins TRBV5-1 and TRBJ2-2; D is perhaps TRBD1 or TRBD2 (5 bases each). Germline V lookup: CDR1 SGHRS, CDR2 YFSETQ. This CDR3 has 14 residues. V gave up 2 bases and J gave up 9 bases, with 14 bases separating them. The CDR3 loop is CASSLRDPGRELFF. For the CDR3, the DNA is TGCGCCAGCAGCTTAAGGGACCCTGGGCGGGAGCTGTTTTTT.

The chain recombines TRBV2 with TRBJ2-1; tentative D call: TRBD2 (6 bases). V was shortened by 2 bases and J by 0 bases, with 11 bases between the two germline ends. Per germline, CDR1 SNHLY and CDR2 FYNNEI. The CDR3 has 16 amino acids. The CDR3 is CASSEWAGSSYNEQFF. The DNA of the CDR3 is TGTGCCAGCAGTGAATGGGCGGGAAGCTCCTACAATGAGCAGTTCTTC.

This clonotype was seen repeatedly, ten times or more. The chain recombines TRBV4-3 with TRBJ1-2, with D unclear. This CDR3 spans 15 amino acids. Germline values: CDR1 LGHNA, CDR2 YSLEER. V gave up 0 bases and J gave up 1 base, with 9 bases separating them. CDR3 residues: CASSQDHGLNYGYTF. The CDR3 DNA follows: TGCGCCAGCAGCCAAGACCACGGTCTTAACTATGGCTACACCTTC.

At least ten counts were recorded for this clonotype. CDR3 bases: TGTGCAAGTCGCCCCGTGCCAGCGGGGGCCCTCCGGGAGACCCAGTACTTC. It encodes CASRPVPAGALRETQYF. The chain employs TRBV12-2 and TRBJ2-5; TRBD2 is the table's D call and was not checked against the DNA. TRBV12-2 is designated a pseudogene. This CDR3 spans 17 amino acids.

In this sample, this clonotype turned up a few times. V usage is TRBV4-1 and J usage is TRBJ2-3, with TRBD2 identical over 12 bases. The V and J ends lost 2 bases and 2 bases, in that order; junction bases with no gene match: 5. The CDR3 runs 17 residues. CDR1 is MGHRA and CDR2 is YSYEKL in the germline V gene. CDR3 DNA: TGCGCCAGCAGCCAACACCTAGCGGGGGGGCACACAGATACGCAGTATTTT. This codes for CASSQHLAGGHTDTQYF.

This clonotype was detected ten times or more. V gene TRBV9 combines with J gene TRBJ2-5; a weak D match, TRBD1 (6 bases). This CDR3 contains 15 residues. Trimming stripped 4 bases from V and 5 bases from J, with 18 bases between. From germline, CDR1 is SGDLS and CDR2 YYNGEE. The CDR3 reads CASSLRVGQLETQYF. In nucleotides, the CDR3 is TGTGCCAGCAGCCTCAGAGTCGGACAGCTTGAGACCCAGTACTTC.

The rearrangement joins TRBV7-9 to TRBJ1-2; tentatively, D is TRBD1 (5 bases). V was clipped by 5 bases and J by 4 bases, with 14 bases between them. Germline loops: CDR1 SEHNR, CDR2 FQNEAQ (reference sequence). The CDR3 is 14 residues long. The CDR3 nucleotides read TGTGCCAGCAGCAGACAGAACATTGTCTATGGCTACACCTTC. This gives the protein CASSRQNIVYGYTF.

This clonotype was seen many times. The chain recombines TRBV7-9 with TRBJ2-5; D is unclear. The germline V gene has CDR1 SEHNR and CDR2 FQNEAQ (reference sequence). Trimming shortened V by 3 bases and J by 5 bases, and 7 bases separated the two germline ends. The CDR3 loop spans 12 amino acids. The CDR3 DNA sequence: TGTGCCAGCAGCTTTACTTCGGAGACCCAGTACTTC. Translation: CASSFTSETQYF.

This clonotype appeared many times. The chain employs TRBV3-1 and TRBJ1-5; D is ambiguous. V gave up 0 bases and J gave up 7 bases, with 7 bases separating them. This CDR3 has 13 residues. Germline V gene sequence: CDR1 LGHDT, CDR2 YNNKEL (reference sequence). CDR3 nucleotide sequence: TGTGCCAGCAGCCAAGATTTAGGCCAGCCCCAGCATTTT. Encoded protein: CASSQDLGQPQHF.

Many counts were recorded for this clonotype. CDR3 coding DNA: TGCGCCAGCAGTCTCCCCGGGACTTATCCCTACGAGCAGTACTTC. Its protein is CASSLPGTYPYEQYF. The rearrangement uses TRBV5-1 and TRBJ2-7; D is possibly TRBD2 (6 bases). CDR1 SGHRS and CDR2 YFSETQ come from the germline V gene. CDR3 size: 15 residues. V was cut by 5 bases and J by 2 bases, with 17 bases left in between.

This clonotype was counted ten times or more. This chain connects TRBV12-3 or TRBV12-4 to TRBJ1-4; D gene uncertain. The CDR3 covers 13 residues. Trimming took off 4 bases at V and 0 bases at J, with 3 bases between the two ends. The CDR3 sequence: CASSSATNEKLFF. The CDR3 DNA reads as TGTGCCAGCAGTTCGGCAACTAATGAAAAACTGTTTTTT.

This chain uses TRBV28 with TRBJ1-5; tentatively, D is TRBD1 (6 bases). V lost 3 bases and J 4 bases, leaving 13 bases between the germline ends. Per germline, CDR1 MDHEN and CDR2 SYDVKM. This CDR3 spans 15 amino acids. The CDR3 region is CASSFPGTQNQPQHF. Here the CDR3 DNA reads TGTGCCAGCAGTTTCCCCGGGACACAAAATCAGCCCCAGCATTTT. Complete variable domain (other parts from reference TRBV28 and TRBJ1-5): DVKVTQSSRYLVKRTGEKVFLECVQDMDHENMFWYRQDPGLGLRLIYFSYDVKMKEKGDIPEGYSVSREKKERFSLILESASTNQTSMYLCASSFPGTQNQPQHFGDGTRLSIL.

The chain links TRBV4-3 to TRBJ2-7; D is ambiguous. The V gene's germline CDR1 is LGHNA and CDR2 YSLEER. This CDR3 comprises 15 residues. Deletions cut 1 base from V and 0 bases from J, with 10 bases between. CDR3 nucleotides: TGCGCCAGCAGCCAAGGTCGAGACACCTCCTACGAGCAGTACTTC. Its translation is CASSQGRDTSYEQYF.

This clonotype was counted many times. The J gene is TRBJ2-1, the V gene TRBV7-2; 11 bases match TRBD2. The CDR3 spans 15 residues. With V trimmed by 6 bases and J by 9 bases, 10 bases remained unmatched. Germline V gene data show CDR1 as SGHTA and CDR2 as FQGNSA. The CDR3 reads CASSFNSGGGGEQFF. CDR3 DNA: TGTGCCAGCAGTTTCAATAGCGGGGGGGGCGGTGAGCAGTTCTTC.

The sample holds a few counts of this clonotype. The chain recombines TRBV19 with TRBJ2-7, with no clear D. Germline-derived CDR1 and CDR2 are LNHDA and SQIVND (reference sequence). The CDR3 is made up of 14 amino acids. Trimming took 5 bases from V and 3 from J, leaving 14 bases between them. CDR3 in DNA: TGTGCCAGTAGTCACAACCCCAGAGGCTACGAGCAGTACTTC. The encoded protein is CASSHNPRGYEQYF.

This clonotype appeared a few times. The chain is built from TRBV6-5 and TRBJ2-1; TRBD1 agrees at 9 bases. J was trimmed by 8 bases and V by 6 bases; bases with no gene match: 14. The CDR3 runs 16 residues. Germline loops: CDR1 MNHEY, CDR2 SVGAGI. This CDR3 reads CASSPAQGAAGDEQFF. The CDR3 DNA reads TGTGCCAGCAGCCCGGCACAGGGGGCCGCGGGCGATGAGCAGTTCTTC.

V is TRBV20-1 and J is TRBJ2-7; 8 positions match TRBD2. After removal of 6 bases from V and 2 bases from J, the junction contained 6 bases not matched to a gene. There are 13 residues in the CDR3. Germline lookup yields CDR1 DFQATT and CDR2 SNEGSKA (reference sequence). The CDR3: CSAREGGTYEQYF. DNA of the CDR3: TGCAGTGCCCGGGAGGGCGGAACCTACGAGCAGTACTTC.